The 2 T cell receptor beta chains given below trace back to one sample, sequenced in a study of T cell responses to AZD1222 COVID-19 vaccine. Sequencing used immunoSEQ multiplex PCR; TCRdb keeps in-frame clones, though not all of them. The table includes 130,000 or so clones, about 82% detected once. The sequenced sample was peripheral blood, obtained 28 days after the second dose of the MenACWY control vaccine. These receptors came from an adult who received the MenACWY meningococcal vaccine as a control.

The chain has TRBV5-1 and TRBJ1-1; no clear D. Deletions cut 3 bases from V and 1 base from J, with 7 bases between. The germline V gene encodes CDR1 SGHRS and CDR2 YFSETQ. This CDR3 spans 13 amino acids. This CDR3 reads CASSWEGNTEAFF. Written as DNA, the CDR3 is TGCGCCAGCAGCTGGGAAGGGAACACTGAAGCTTTCTTT.

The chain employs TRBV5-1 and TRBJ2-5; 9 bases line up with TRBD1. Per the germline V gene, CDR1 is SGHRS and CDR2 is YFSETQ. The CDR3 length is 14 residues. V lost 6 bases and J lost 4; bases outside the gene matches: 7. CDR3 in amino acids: CASTEPTGGETQYF. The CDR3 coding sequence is TGCGCCAGCACCGAACCGACAGGGGGAGAGACCCAGTACTTC.